This T cell receptor beta chain is from a study of CD8+CD57+ T cells in acquired aplastic anemia. Across the whole study: Sorted CD4+ and CD8+ cells gave an average of 3.2 ug of DNA.

CDR3 and TCR beta VDJ profiling relied on genomic DNA as the template. TCRdb redid the calling of the reads with MiXCR, one entry per CDR3 protein. The sample lists under 200,000 distinct CDR3 sequences; about 45% were seen once. Germline V gene data show CDR1 as MGHRA and CDR2 as YSYEKL. The V gene end was trimmed by 0 bases and the J gene end by 4 bases; junction bases not matched to a gene: 16. The CDR3 runs to 19 residues. Remarks on this clonotype: Antigen specificity is unknown.

Before being chosen for sequencing, patients had shown CD8+CD57+ cell expansion by flow cytometry. Study-wide findings and caveats: CD8+ Simpson's diversity did not differ significantly between patients and controls. Almost 30 sequences, all CD8+ CDR3, were shared between patients and controls.

The sequenced material came from sorted CD4+, CD8+, or CD8+CD57+ T cells (not recorded which) from PBMCs. The chain joins TRBV4-1 to TRBJ1-2, with 8 bases that match TRBD1. This receptor was identified in a human donor with aplastic anemia. The CDR3 region has the DNA TGCGCCAGCAGCCAAGAAAACGGCTTTGGACAGGGAGGTGGCTATGGCTACACCTTC. Protein product: CASSQENGFGQGGGYGYTF.